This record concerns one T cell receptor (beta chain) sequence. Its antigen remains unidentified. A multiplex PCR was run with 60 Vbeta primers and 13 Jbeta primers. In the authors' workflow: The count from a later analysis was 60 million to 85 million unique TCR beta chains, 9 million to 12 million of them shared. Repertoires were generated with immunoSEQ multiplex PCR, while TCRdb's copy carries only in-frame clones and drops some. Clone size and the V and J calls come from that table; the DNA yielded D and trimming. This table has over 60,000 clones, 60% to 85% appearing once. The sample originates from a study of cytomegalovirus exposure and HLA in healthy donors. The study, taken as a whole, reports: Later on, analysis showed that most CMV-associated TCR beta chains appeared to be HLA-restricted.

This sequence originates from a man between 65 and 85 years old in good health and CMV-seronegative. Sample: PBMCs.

The CDR3 coding sequence is TGTGCCAGCAGCTTATCCCTTGCGGGGTCCCCCTACGAGCAGTACTTC. Its translation is CASSLSLAGSPYEQYF. The chain uses TRBV7-2 and TRBJ2-7, with D possibly matching TRBD2 (6 bases). The CDR3 is 16 residues long. CDR1 and CDR2 (germline): SGHTA, FQGNSA. V was pared by 2 bases and J by 2 bases, with 16 bases between.